The 6 T cell receptor beta chains below come from one sample, sequenced in a study of Graves' ophthalmopathy and Graves' hyperthyroidism. Scientists amplified the TCR beta CDR3 regions from RNA transcripts. First-round RT-PCR used HTBI primers; second-round multiplex PCR followed. A single record per CDR3 protein comes from TCRdb applying MiXCR to the multiplex PCR reads. The table records 210,000 or so distinct CDR3 sequences, approximately 29% of them present only once. The sequenced material came from peripheral blood. The receptors derive from a man aged 50 to 59 with Graves' ophthalmopathy.

This clonotype was observed at least ten times. The chain combines TRBV19 with TRBJ2-7, with 8 bases lining up with TRBD2. The CDR3 contains 16 residues. The germline V gene has CDR1 LNHDA and CDR2 SQIVND (reference sequence). The junction had 9 bases not matched to a gene; V was cut back by 5 bases and J by 0 bases. Written as DNA, the CDR3 is TGTGCCAGTAGTGTCTCGCCTAGCGGGCCCTCCTACGAGCAGTACTTC. Its translation is CASSVSPSGPSYEQYF.

This clonotype showed up many times. The chain employs TRBV7-3 and TRBJ2-5; D might be TRBD2 (6 bases). The CDR3 runs 15 residues. The V gene lost 4 bases and the J gene lost 1 base, with 13 bases spanning the gap. CDR1 is SGHTA, CDR2 FQGTGA, per germline. The CDR3 DNA follows: TGTGCCAGCAGCTCGACTGGGGGGATCCAAGAGACCCAGTACTTC. Protein: CASSSTGGIQETQYF.

This clonotype was counted many times. V gene TRBV7-9 combines with J gene TRBJ2-5, with 7 positions matching TRBD2. The CDR3 loop spans 17 amino acids. The trim removed 7 bases at V and 5 bases at J, leaving 19 bases unmatched. Germline V CDR1 and CDR2: SEHNR, FQNEAQ (reference sequence). This chain's CDR3 is CASTAGVRSGPGETQYF. CDR3 DNA: TGTGCCAGCACGGCTGGGGTCCGTAGCGGGCCCGGGGAGACCCAGTACTTC.

This clonotype was observed at least ten times. The chain has TRBV20-1 and TRBJ1-3, with D perhaps TRBD1 (6 bases). The CDR3 is made up of 14 amino acids. Germline CDR1 reads DFQATT; CDR2 reads SNEGSKA (reference sequence). The germline V and J ends were trimmed by 5 bases and 2 bases, with 13 bases remaining between them. This CDR3 reads CSAQLGGPGNTIYF. The CDR3 nucleotides are TGCAGTGCTCAGCTCGGGGGGCCTGGAAACACCATATATTTT.

The genes are TRBV29-1 and TRBJ2-3; 9 bases match TRBD1. This CDR3 has 15 residues. Per the germline V gene, CDR1 is SQVTM and CDR2 is ANQGSEA. V lost 6 bases, J lost 4 bases, and 11 bases stayed unmatched. As DNA, the CDR3 is TGCAGCGTACAGGGGGCCTCCCCCCCCGCAGATACGCAGTATTTT. As protein: CSVQGASPPADTQYF.

This clonotype was found many times. V is TRBV19 and J is TRBJ1-5; TRBD1 matches at 8 bases. V lost 9 bases, J lost 0 bases, and 7 bases stayed unmatched. This CDR3 region has 15 residues. CDR1 and CDR2 from the germline V gene are LNHDA and SQIVND (reference sequence). The CDR3 region has the DNA TGTGCCAGCTGGACAGGGAAATATAGCAATCAGCCCCAGCATTTT. It is translated as CASWTGKYSNQPQHF.